Listed below are T cell receptor beta chains from one sample, sequenced in a study of graft-versus-host responses after intestinal transplantation. Their specific antigens are unknown. The protocol was immunoSEQ multiplex PCR, while the TCRdb copy is restricted to in-frame clones and leaves out a portion. The sample has fewer than 110,000 clones, roughly 93% seen once; the top ten hold 0.95% to 1.5%. The sample here was unstimulated CD8+ T cells sorted from spleen or lymph node cells, taken before intestinal transplant. Receptors were obtained from a human donor who received an intestinal transplant. Each CDR3 is given with its conserved first and last residue. D genes are given only for firm matches. The size field is filled for only some rows; it gives once, few, many or a size class.

few | TRBJ2-7 | . | TRBV21-1 | TGTGCCAGCAGCAGAGCCGGACATAACTACGAGCAGTACTTC | CASSRAGHNYEQYF
. | TRBJ2-1 | . | TRBV7-2 | TGTGCCAGCAGCTTAGGGGGAGGTGAGCAGTTCTTC | CASSLGGGEQFF
. | TRBJ1-1 | . | TRBV19 | TGTGCCAGTATAGGGGAGGGGTCGGACACTGAAGCTTTCTTT | CASIGEGSDTEAFF
. | TRBJ1-1 | . | TRBV7-9 | TGTGCCAGCAGCGTACAGGGCGGTGGCACTGAAGCTTTCTTT | CASSVQGGGTEAFF
. | TRBJ2-1 | . | TRBV19 | TGTGCCAGTAGGCCCCGGGGGGACAAGCAGTTCTTC | CASRPRGDKQFF
. | TRBJ2-1 | TRBD2 | TRBV5-1 | TGCGCCAGCAGCTTCGGACTAGCGGGGGGGCGCGCCTACAATGAGCAGTTCTTC | CASSFGLAGGRAYNEQFF
. | TRBJ2-3 | . | TRBV5-1 | TGCGCCAGCAGCCCCGGGACTAGCACAGATACGCAGTATTTT | CASSPGTSTDTQYF
. | TRBJ2-1 | . | TRBV7-9 | TGTGCCAGCAGCCCCAAGTGGGGAAGGGACGATGAGCAGTTCTTC | CASSPKWGRDDEQFF
. | TRBJ2-2 | TRBD2 | TRBV14 | TGTGCCAGCAGCACGGGACTAGCGGTCACCGGGGAGCTGTTTTTT | CASSTGLAVTGELFF
. | TRBJ2-7 | TRBD1 | TRBV6-5 | TGTGCCAGCAGTCCCGGACAGGGGGCGTACGAGCAGTACTTC | CASSPGQGAYEQYF
. | TRBJ2-3 | TRBD2 | TRBV10-3 | TGTGCCATCAGTGGCGGGGGGGGAACAGATACGCAGTATTTT | CAISGGGGTDTQYF
. | TRBJ2-5 | . | TRBV27 | TGTGCCAGCAGAAGACAGTCTGGCGAGACCCAGTACTTC | CASRRQSGETQYF
. | TRBJ2-1 | TRBD2 | TRBV30 | TGTGCCTGGAGTGTGGGACTAGCGGGGGGTCGATCTGGGTGGAATGAGCAGTTCTTC | CAWSVGLAGGRSGWNEQFF
. | TRBJ2-2 | . | TRBV7-6 | TGTGCCAGCAACCCACAGGGATACGGCACCGGGGAGCTGTTTTTT | CASNPQGYGTGELFF
. | TRBJ2-2 | TRBD1 | TRBV4-1 | TGCGCCAGCAGCCAGGGCGGACAGGGGTTTCGGGAGCTGTTTTTT | CASSQGGQGFRELFF
. | TRBJ2-1 | . | TRBV5-1 | TGCGCCAGCAGCTCTGGACAGAACAATGAGCAGTTCTTC | CASSSGQNNEQFF
. | TRBJ1-2 | . | TRBV2 | TGTGCCAGCAGTGAGGGGGTTGACAGCTATGGCTACACCTTC | CASSEGVDSYGYTF
. | TRBJ1-3 | . | TRBV6-1 | TGTGCCGGGGGGATGGGGGCTGGAGGAAACACCATATATTTT | CAGGMGAGGNTIYF
. | TRBJ1-6 | . | TRBV6-5 | TGTGCCAGCAGTGATATTAGCCGATCACCCCTCCACTTT | CASSDISRSPLHF
. | TRBJ2-7 | TRBD1 | TRBV5-4 | TGTGCCAGCAGCTCGGACAGGGGTACCTACGAGCAGTACTTC | CASSSDRGTYEQYF
. | TRBJ1-2 | . | TRBV5-4 | TGTGCCAGCAGCTTTAGTACAGCCGACTATGGCTACACCTTC | CASSFSTADYGYTF
. | TRBJ2-5 | TRBD2 | TRBV12-5 | TGTGCTAGTGGTTTAAGCACTAGCGGGGCCCCTACCCGATACTTC | CASGLSTSGAPTRYF
once | TRBJ1-2 | . | TRBV6-5 | TGTGCCACCTTAGACGTACGTAATGGCTACACCTTC | CATLDVRNGYTF
. | TRBJ1-1 | . | TRBV11-3 | TGTGCCAGCAGCTCCTTTGACTTGAACACTGAAGCTTTCTTT | CASSSFDLNTEAFF
. | TRBJ1-4 | . | TRBV2 | TGTGCCAGCAGTGAATTGGGCTCAACTAATGAAAAACTGTTTTTT | CASSELGSTNEKLFF
. | TRBJ2-5 | TRBD2 | TRBV2 | TGTGCCAGCCGCGACACGACTAGCGGGGGCCAAGAGACCCAGTACTTC | CASRDTTSGGQETQYF
. | TRBJ1-1 | . | TRBV7-3 | TGTGCCAGCAGCTTAGGGTTAAGGGTGAACACTGAAGCTTTCTTT | CASSLGLRVNTEAFF
. | TRBJ1-6 | . | TRBV19 | TGTGCCAGTAGTAAAAATTCACCCCTCCACTTT | CASSKNSPLHF
. | TRBJ1-1 | . | TRBV7-9 | TGTGCCAGCAGCTTAGGGGACGAGAGCGAAGCTTTCTTT | CASSLGDESEAFF
. | TRBJ2-3 | . | TRBV4-1 | TGCGCCAGCAGCCAGGCCTTAAGCACAGATACGCAGTATTTT | CASSQALSTDTQYF
once | TRBJ1-1 | . | TRBV5-6 | TGTGCCAGCAGCTTGTGGGGGGGCACTGAAGCTTTCTTT | CASSLWGGTEAFF
. | TRBJ2-5 | . | TRBV6-6 | TGTGCCAGCAGTTATGACCAGGAAGAGACCCAGTACTTC | CASSYDQEETQYF
. | TRBJ2-7 | . | TRBV2 | TGTGCCAGCAGTGTACAGAGGCACGAGCAGTACTTC | CASSVQRHEQYF
. | TRBJ2-3 | TRBD2 | TRBV5-1 | TGCGCCAGCAGCTTGGAAACCGTCGGGCTAGCGGGGCGAGATACGCAGTATTTT | CASSLETVGLAGRDTQYF
. | TRBJ2-7 | TRBD2 | TRBV4-1 | TGCGCCAGCAGCCAAGAGCCCCTAGCGGGGGTGGGCTACGAGCAGTACTTC | CASSQEPLAGVGYEQYF
. | TRBJ2-7 | . | TRBV27 | TGTGCCACCAGAGCAGGGGTCAACGAGCAGTACTTC | CATRAGVNEQYF
once | TRBJ2-7 | . | TRBV19 | TGTGCCAGTAGTATTACCGCTTTGGGGTACGAGCAGTACTTC | CASSITALGYEQYF
. | TRBJ2-5 | . | TRBV10-3 | TGTGCCATCAGTGAAGGGGAACAAGAGACCCAGTACTTC | CAISEGEQETQYF
. | TRBJ2-1 | . | TRBV12-5 | TGTGCTAGTGGTTCCCCCCCAGGGACCTACAATGAGCAGTTCTTC | CASGSPPGTYNEQFF
. | TRBJ1-1 | TRBD1 | TRBV7-6 | TGTGCCAGCAGCGCCAGGGGGGTTAGCACTGAAGCTTTCTTT | CASSARGVSTEAFF
. | TRBJ1-6 | TRBD1 | TRBV5-1 | TGCGCCAGCAGCTTTGGGGACAGCTCCTATAATTCACCCCTCCACTTT | CASSFGDSSYNSPLHF
. | TRBJ2-7 | TRBD2 | TRBV30 | TGTGCCTGGAGTCAGACCCCAACCCGACTAGCGGGGGGAGCTGGGCAGTACTTC | CAWSQTPTRLAGGAGQYF
once | TRBJ2-5 | . | TRBV7-9 | TGTGCCAGCAGCTCAAGTACGGCGGAGACCCAGTACTTC | CASSSSTAETQYF
. | TRBJ1-1 | . | TRBV30 | TGTGCCTGGAGGGGTTGGGGCACTGAAGCTTTCTTT | CAWRGWGTEAFF
. | TRBJ1-1 | . | TRBV30 | TGTGCCTGGACCAAGGGCGGGAACACTGAAGCTTTCTTT | CAWTKGGNTEAFF